Presented here are 8 T cell receptor beta chains from one specimen sequenced in a study of T-cell memory formation after mild COVID-19. MiXCR, run by TCRdb on the 5' RACE reads, gives a single entry per CDR3 protein. Among 150,000 to 200,000 distinct CDR3 sequences listed, around a tenth were seen once. The source material was PBMCs or a T cell subset sorted from them (not recorded which). The source of these receptors is a young man who had mild COVID-19 (a few samples of this study predate the infection). Cell type and time point are not known.

The chain couples TRBV12-3 or TRBV12-4 to TRBJ1-2; 7 nucleotides match TRBD1. The CDR3 has 19 residues. The junction had 19 bases not matched to a gene; V was cut back by 2 bases and J by 4 bases. CDR3 nucleotide sequence: TGTGCCAGCAGTTTAACCGGGGACAGCTATAAAACTATCGGCTATGGCTACACCTTC. Its translation: CASSLTGDSYKTIGYGYTF.

V is TRBV4-1 and J is TRBJ2-5; 7 nucleotides agree with TRBD1. The germline gives CDR1 MGHRA, CDR2 YSYEKL. The CDR3 runs to 14 residues. V lost 1 base to trimming and J lost 4 bases; unmatched junction nucleotides: 3. The CDR3 loop is CASSQGQGLETQYF. The CDR3 nucleotides are TGCGCCAGCAGCCAAGGACAGGGTTTAGAGACCCAGTACTTC.

Only a few counts were recorded for this clonotype. This chain connects TRBV20-1 to TRBJ2-7, with D tentatively TRBD1 or TRBD2 (7 bases each). V was pared by 3 bases and J by 0 bases, with 18 bases between. Germline V gene data show CDR1 as DFQATT and CDR2 as SNEGSKA (reference sequence). The CDR3 contains 16 residues. The CDR3 is CSASWEGAGLSYEQYF. The CDR3 DNA is TGCAGTGCTAGTTGGGAGGGGGCAGGTCTCTCCTACGAGCAGTACTTC.

The chain recombines TRBV11-2 with TRBJ1-1; D might be TRBD1 (5 bases). CDR1 and CDR2 from the germline V gene are SGHAT and FQNNGV. The CDR3 sequence is 14 residues long. V lost 3 bases and J lost 4, with 12 bases in between. CDR3 in DNA: TGTGCCAGCAGCTTGGGGGAACGGGGCACTGAAGCTTTCTTT. This codes for CASSLGERGTEAFF.

The genes are TRBV6-1 and TRBJ2-1; 8 bases match TRBD1. The CDR3 loop spans 16 amino acids. Per germline, CDR1 MNHNS and CDR2 SASEGT. Losses at the gene ends were 7 bases for V and 3 bases for J; bases not matched to a gene: 11. This CDR3 is CASKVYLDRGYNEQFF. The CDR3 DNA sequence: TGTGCCAGCAAAGTGTACTTAGACAGGGGCTACAATGAGCAGTTCTTC.

This clonotype was counted a few times. The rearrangement links TRBV3-1 to TRBJ2-7; perhaps TRBD1 as D (5 bases). There are 14 residues in the CDR3. From germline, CDR1 is LGHDT and CDR2 YNNKEL (reference sequence). Trimming pared 0 bases from V and 0 bases from J, leaving 6 bases between. CDR3 in DNA: TGTGCCAGCAGCCAAGAGGGGCTCTCCTACGAGCAGTACTTC. Protein product: CASSQEGLSYEQYF.

The chain combines TRBV19 with TRBJ1-1, with D unresolved. The germline CDR1 and CDR2 sequences are LNHDA and SQIVND (reference sequence). The V end lost 5 bases, the J end lost 5 bases, and 12 bases lay between the germline ends. This CDR3 is built from 13 residues. The CDR3 loop reads CASSDNWATEAFF. Written as DNA, the CDR3 is TGTGCCAGTAGTGATAATTGGGCGACTGAAGCTTTCTTT. Complete variable domain (other parts from reference TRBV19 and TRBJ1-1): DGGITQSPKYLFRKEGQNVTLSCEQNLNHDAMYWYRQDPGQGLRLIYYSQIVNDFQKGDIAEGYSVSREKKESFPLTVTSAQKNPTAFYLCASSDNWATEAFFGQGTRLTVV.

The CDR3, as DNA: TGTGCCAGCAGTGCTACAGGGGAAAGGACCGGGGAGCTGTTTTTT. Translating it yields CASSATGERTGELFF. This chain joins TRBV25-1 and TRBJ2-2, with 7 bases lining up with TRBD1. Germline lookup yields CDR1 MGHDK and CDR2 SYGVNS. This CDR3 is built from 15 residues. Losses at the gene ends were 4 bases for V and 5 bases for J; bases not matched to a gene: 7.